A single sample gave rise to the 12 T cell receptor beta chains below, sequenced in a study of T cells expressing NK-cell markers. TCRdb re-called the 5' RACE reads and gives one entry per CDR3 protein, without DNA. The sample table sets out about 150,000 distinct CDR3 sequences. Sequencing used blood T cells: a sorted CD56 or NKG2C T cell subset, CD4+ or CD8+ T cells, or bulk PBMC T cells (not recorded which). These receptor sequences come from a man aged 18 to 29 in good health.

The CDR3 loop reads CSATGLADSYEQYF. The chain links TRBV20-1 to TRBJ2-7; as DNA is missing, the TRBD2 call by TCRdb cannot be tested. The CDR3 length is 14 residues. Per germline, CDR1 DFQATT and CDR2 SNEGSKA (reference sequence).

This CDR3 reads CSARELAGHTQYF. This sequence joins TRBV20-1 and TRBJ2-3; checking the TCRdb D call of TRBD2 is not possible without DNA. The germline gives CDR1 DFQATT, CDR2 SNEGSKA (reference sequence). The CDR3 covers 13 residues.

V and J are TRBV28 and TRBJ2-5; the D call from TCRdb, TRBD2, cannot be confirmed without DNA. Germline V gene sequence: CDR1 MDHEN, CDR2 SYDVKM. The CDR3 covers 14 residues. The CDR3 sequence is CASSPRDSQETQYF.

The rearrangement uses TRBV5-4 and TRBJ2-6; the D gene TCRdb calls, TRBD1, cannot be checked with no DNA. The CDR3 runs 19 residues. Germline lookup yields CDR1 SGHNT and CDR2 YYREEE (reference sequence). The CDR3 is CASSLTGQGSLLGANVLTF.

The rearrangement uses TRBV20-1 and TRBJ2-3. This CDR3 contains 15 residues. Germline V lookup: CDR1 DFQATT, CDR2 SNEGSKA (reference sequence). Here the CDR3 reads CSATTTGGTHSTQYF.

The V and J genes are TRBV15 and TRBJ2-4; TCRdb lists TRBD2, though no DNA is available to test this call. CDR1 and CDR2 from the germline V gene are LNHNV and YYDKDF (reference sequence). CDR3 length equals 15 residues. This CDR3 is CATSRAAGLGNIQYF.

The chain recombines TRBV6-2 or TRBV6-3 with TRBJ2-6; TCRdb selects TRBD2, and the lack of DNA leaves this call unchecked. The CDR3 covers 16 residues. The germline V gene encodes CDR1 MNHEY and CDR2 SVGEGT. The CDR3 spells CASSSQDSSGANVLTF.

This sequence joins TRBV7-9 and TRBJ2-7; as DNA is missing, the TRBD2 call by TCRdb cannot be tested. Per germline, CDR1 SEHNR and CDR2 FQNEAQ (reference sequence). CDR3 length: 12 amino acids. CDR3 residues: CASSLSLNEQYF. Looking up the rest from reference TRBV7-9 and TRBJ2-7 gives the full variable domain: DTGVSQNPRHKITKRGQNVTFRCDPISEHNRLYWYRQTLGQGPEFLTYFQNEAQLEKSRLLSDRFSAERPKGSFSTLEIQRTEQGDSAMYLCASSLSLNEQYFGPGTRLTVT.

The chain couples TRBV6-1 to TRBJ2-6; TCRdb calls TRBD1, which cannot be checked without DNA. Germline CDR1 is MNHNS and CDR2 is SASEGT. The CDR3 is 15 residues long. The CDR3 region is CATGTGASGANVLTF.

This chain's CDR3 is CAWRETSGRLWSYNEQFF. The chain carries TRBV30 and TRBJ2-1; TCRdb returns TRBD2, unconfirmable since there is no DNA. Germline V gene lookup returns CDR1 GTSNPN and CDR2 SVGIG (reference sequence). The CDR3 extends over 18 amino acids.

The V gene is TRBV29-1, the J gene TRBJ1-1; TCRdb gives TRBD1 as the D gene, but with no DNA this cannot be confirmed. The CDR3 sequence is 12 residues long. The germline CDR1 and CDR2 sequences are SQVTM and ANQGSEA. The CDR3 spells CSVHLDRGLAFF.

The V and J genes are TRBV3-1 and TRBJ2-3; TCRdb gives TRBD1 as the D gene, but with no DNA this cannot be confirmed. Germline assignment: CDR1 LGHDT and CDR2 YNNKEL (reference sequence). This CDR3 has 16 amino acids. This CDR3 is CASSQDGRSRTDTQYF.